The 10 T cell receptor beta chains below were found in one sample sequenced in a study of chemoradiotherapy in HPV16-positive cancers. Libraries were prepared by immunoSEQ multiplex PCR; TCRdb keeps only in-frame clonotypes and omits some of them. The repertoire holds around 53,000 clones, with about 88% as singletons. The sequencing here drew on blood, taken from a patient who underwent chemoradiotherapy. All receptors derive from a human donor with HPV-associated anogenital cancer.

CDR3 amino acids: CASSGAGTEVTGELFF. The CDR3 DNA reads TGCGCCAGCAGTGGGGCCGGGACAGAGGTCACCGGGGAGCTGTTTTTT. The J gene is TRBJ2-2, the V gene TRBV10-1; 7 nucleotides agree with TRBD1. This CDR3 is built from 16 residues. Germline trimming cut 4 bases from V and 4 bases from J; bases unmatched to any gene: 9. The germline CDR1 and CDR2 sequences are WNHNN and SYGVQD (reference sequence).

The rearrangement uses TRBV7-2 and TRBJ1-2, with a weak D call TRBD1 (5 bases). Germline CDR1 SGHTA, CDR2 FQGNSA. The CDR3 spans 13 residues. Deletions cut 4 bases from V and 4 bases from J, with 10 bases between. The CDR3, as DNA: TGTGCCAGCAGCTCGGACGGGGGCTATGGCTACACCTTC. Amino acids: CASSSDGGYGYTF.

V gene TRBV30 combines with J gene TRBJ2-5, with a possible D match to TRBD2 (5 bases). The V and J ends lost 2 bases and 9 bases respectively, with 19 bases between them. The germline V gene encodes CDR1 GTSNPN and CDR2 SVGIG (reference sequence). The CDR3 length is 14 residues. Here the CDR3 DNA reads TGTGCCTGGAGTCCACCCTCGGGGTCCGTGGCCCAGTACTTC. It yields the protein CAWSPPSGSVAQYF.

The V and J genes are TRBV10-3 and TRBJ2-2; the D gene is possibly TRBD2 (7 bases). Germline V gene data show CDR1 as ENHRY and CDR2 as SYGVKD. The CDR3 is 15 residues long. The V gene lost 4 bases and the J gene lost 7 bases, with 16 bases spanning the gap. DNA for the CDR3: TGTGCCATCAGTGGATCGGGGGGCCAGGGCGGGGAGCTGTTTTTT. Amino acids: CAISGSGGQGGELFF.

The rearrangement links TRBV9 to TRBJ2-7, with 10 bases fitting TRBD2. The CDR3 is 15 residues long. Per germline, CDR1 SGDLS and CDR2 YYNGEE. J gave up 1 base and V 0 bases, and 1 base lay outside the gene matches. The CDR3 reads CASSVGTSGSYEQYF. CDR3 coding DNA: TGTGCCAGCAGCGTAGGGACTAGCGGTTCCTACGAGCAGTACTTC.

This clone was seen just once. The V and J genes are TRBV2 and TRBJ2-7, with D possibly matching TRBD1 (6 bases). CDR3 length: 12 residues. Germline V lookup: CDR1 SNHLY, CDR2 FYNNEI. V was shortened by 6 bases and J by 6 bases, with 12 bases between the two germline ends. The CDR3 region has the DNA TGTGCCAGCAGACCCGACAGGCCCGAGCAGTACTTC. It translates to CASRPDRPEQYF.

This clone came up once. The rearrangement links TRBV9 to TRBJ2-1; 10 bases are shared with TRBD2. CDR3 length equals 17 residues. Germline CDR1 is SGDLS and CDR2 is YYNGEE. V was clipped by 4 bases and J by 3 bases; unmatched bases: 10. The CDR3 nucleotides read TGTGCCAGCAGCCCCCGAGGGCTAGCGGGAGACTACAATGAGCAGTTCTTC. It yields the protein CASSPRGLAGDYNEQFF.

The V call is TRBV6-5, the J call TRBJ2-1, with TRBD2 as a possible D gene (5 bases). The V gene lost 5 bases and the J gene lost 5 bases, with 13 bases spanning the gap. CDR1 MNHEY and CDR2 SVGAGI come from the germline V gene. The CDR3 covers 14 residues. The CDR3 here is CASSLKLGNNEQFF. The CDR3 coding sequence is TGTGCCAGCAGTCTTAAACTAGGAAACAATGAGCAGTTCTTC.

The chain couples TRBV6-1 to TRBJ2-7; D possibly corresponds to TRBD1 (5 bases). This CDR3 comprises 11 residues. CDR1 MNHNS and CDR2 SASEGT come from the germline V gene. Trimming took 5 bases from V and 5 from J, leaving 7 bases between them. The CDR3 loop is CASSFRDEQYF. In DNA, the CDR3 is TGTGCCAGCAGTTTCAGGGACGAGCAGTACTTC.

The CDR3 is CASSPTATNEKLFF. The CDR3 DNA reads TGTGCCAGCAGTCCGACAGCAACTAATGAAAAACTGTTTTTT. The chain joins TRBV6-5 to TRBJ1-4; D perhaps matches TRBD1 (5 bases). In germline, CDR1 is MNHEY, CDR2 SVGAGI. The CDR3 is made up of 14 amino acids. V was shortened by 5 bases and J by 0 bases, with 7 bases between the two germline ends.